This TCR beta chain was sequenced for a study of shared T cell receptors in the human thymus (dated by TCRdb to the early 2020s). For the study in its entirety: The study investigated the way shared, self-reactive T-cell receptor alpha chains are produced in the human thymus.

Receptors were amplified or captured by the immunoSEQ multiplex PCR assay. As stored in TCRdb, this immuneACCESS dataset retains in-frame rearrangements with V and J assigned. A fraction of the clones does not appear; measured against another copy, unresolved V genes explain less than half of the discrepancy, and the remainder lacks a known reason. Present in this sample are about 610,000 clones, 88% of which were seen just once. 0.0095% to 0.013% of the sample is taken by the ten largest. Counted from cysteine to phenylalanine, this CDR3 has 16 amino acids. This entry keeps only the CDR3 DNA: 48 bases, framed from base 1. V loses 5 bases at its end and J loses 7 bases; junction bases beyond the gene matches: 10. As encoded in the germline V gene (reference sequence), CDR1 is MNHEY while CDR2 is SMNVEV. As regards this clone: Its antigen target is currently unknown. Within one base of it there is no much larger clone, and no base qualities were kept.

Separately, the same data were catalogued under a study of human thymus T cells. As the second publication notes: Immunologically healthy infants undergoing open corrective cardiac surgery for congenital heart defects in Finland were used as donors. Thymus tissue was collected as surgical resects that were removed during corrective cardiac surgery. Usage of V and J gene segments appeared to be biased in both the thymic and the peripheral blood repertoires. Highly overlapping thymic TCR repertoires among unrelated individuals were reported in the related research. The study used roughly 8 infant thymus samples plus four related peripheral blood samples to characterize TCR alpha and beta repertoires. The cohort included several male and a couple of female infants, with donor ages spanning 7 to 244 days. After being mechanically released from the tissue, thymocytes were kept at -70 degrees C in pellets of roughly 10-33 million cells. A QIAsymphony instrument was used to extract genomic DNA from the frozen cell pellets. The immunoSEQ multiplex PCR assay was used to amplify the TCRB and TCRAD loci from a standardized amount of quality-controlled genomic DNA. The amplicons covered the V(D)J region and were long enough to include the CDR3 and to identify the V and J genes. The commercial immunoSEQ service was used to sequence amplicons on an Illumina platform. Corrections for primer bias and sequencing errors followed previously described methods, while TCRAD and TCRB definitions were based on the IMGT database. Analysis of the repertoires was done with immunoSEQ Analyzer 3.0 and VDJTools and included basic statistics, V/J segment usage, diversity estimates, rarefaction and pairwise overlap. Diversity was estimated with Chao1, ChaoE, Efron-Thisted, Shannon and inverse Simpson indices, and also on datasets down-sampled to the smallest sample. Repertoire overlap used strict matching of CDR3 nucleotide sequence, V gene and J gene, with Jaccard-based multidimensional scaling clustering. Thymus samples yielded on average around 850,000 unique TCRB clonotypes, compared with 75,000 to 100,000 from blood samples.

The source material was thymocytes. The sequence was collected from a boy under two years old with a congenital heart defect. Donor details come from another sample of the same person, matched by shared clones. Recombination joined TRBV27 with TRBJ2-1, with 11 bases aligning to TRBD2. The CDR3 here reads CASSPRLAGRRNEQFF. Read as DNA, the sequence is TGTGCCAGCAGTCCCCGACTAGCGGGAAGGCGGAATGAGCAGTTCTTC.